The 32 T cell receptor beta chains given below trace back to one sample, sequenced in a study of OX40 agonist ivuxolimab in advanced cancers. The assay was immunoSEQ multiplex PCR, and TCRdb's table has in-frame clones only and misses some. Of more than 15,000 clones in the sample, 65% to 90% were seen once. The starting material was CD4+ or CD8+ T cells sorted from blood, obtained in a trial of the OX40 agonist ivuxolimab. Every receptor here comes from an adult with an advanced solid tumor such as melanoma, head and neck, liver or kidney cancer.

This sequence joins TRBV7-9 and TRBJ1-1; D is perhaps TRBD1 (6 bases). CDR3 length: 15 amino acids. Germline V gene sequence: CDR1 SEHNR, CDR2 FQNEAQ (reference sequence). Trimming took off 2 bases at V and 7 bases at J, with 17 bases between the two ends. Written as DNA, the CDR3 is TGTGCCAGCAGCTTATGGGGCCAGGGGACTCATGAAGCTTTCTTT. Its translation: CASSLWGQGTHEAFF.

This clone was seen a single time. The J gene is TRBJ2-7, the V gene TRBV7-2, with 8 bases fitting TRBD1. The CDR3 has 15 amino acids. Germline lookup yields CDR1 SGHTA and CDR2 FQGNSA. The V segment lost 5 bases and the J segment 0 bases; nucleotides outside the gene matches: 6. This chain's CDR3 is CASSQGAQPSYEQYF. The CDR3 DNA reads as TGTGCCAGCAGCCAGGGGGCACAGCCCTCCTACGAGCAGTACTTC.

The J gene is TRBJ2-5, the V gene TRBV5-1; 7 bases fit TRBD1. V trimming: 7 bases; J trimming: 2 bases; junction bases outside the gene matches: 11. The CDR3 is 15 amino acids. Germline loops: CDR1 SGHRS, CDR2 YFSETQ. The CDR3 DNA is TGCGCCAGCCGCCCCGGTACAGGGGCTCAAGAGACCCAGTACTTC. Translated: CASRPGTGAQETQYF.

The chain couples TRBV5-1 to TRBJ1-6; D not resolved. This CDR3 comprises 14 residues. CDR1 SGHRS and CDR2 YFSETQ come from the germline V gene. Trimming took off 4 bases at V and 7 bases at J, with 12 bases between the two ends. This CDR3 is CASSPLTGNSPLHF. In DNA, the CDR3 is TGCGCCAGCAGCCCACTAACGGGGAATTCACCCCTCCACTTT. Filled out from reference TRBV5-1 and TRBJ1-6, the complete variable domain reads KAGVTQTPRYLIKTRGQQVTLSCSPISGHRSVSWYQQTPGQGLQFLFEYFSETQRNKGNFPGRFSGRQFSNSRSEMNVSTLELGDSALYLCASSPLTGNSPLHFGNGTRLTVT.

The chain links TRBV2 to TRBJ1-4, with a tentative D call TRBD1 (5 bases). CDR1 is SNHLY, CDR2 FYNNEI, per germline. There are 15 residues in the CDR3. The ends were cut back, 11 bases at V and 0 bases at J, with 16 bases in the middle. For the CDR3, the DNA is TGTGCCGGATCTCAGGGTGGGGCAACTAATGAAAAACTGTTTTTT. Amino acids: CAGSQGGATNEKLFF.

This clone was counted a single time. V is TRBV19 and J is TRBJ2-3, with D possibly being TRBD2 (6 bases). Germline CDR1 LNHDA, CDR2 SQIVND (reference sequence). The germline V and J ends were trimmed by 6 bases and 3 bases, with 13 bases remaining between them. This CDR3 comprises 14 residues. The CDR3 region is CASRQPGGTDTQYF. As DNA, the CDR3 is TGTGCCAGTAGGCAACCCGGGGGAACAGATACGCAGTATTTT.

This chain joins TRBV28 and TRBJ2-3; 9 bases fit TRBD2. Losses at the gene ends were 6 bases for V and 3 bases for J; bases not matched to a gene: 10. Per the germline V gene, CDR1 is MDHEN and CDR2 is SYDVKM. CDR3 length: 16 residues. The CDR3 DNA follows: TGTGCCAGCAGCTTCCTTAGCGGGAGAGAAACAGATACGCAGTATTTT. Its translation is CASSFLSGRETDTQYF.

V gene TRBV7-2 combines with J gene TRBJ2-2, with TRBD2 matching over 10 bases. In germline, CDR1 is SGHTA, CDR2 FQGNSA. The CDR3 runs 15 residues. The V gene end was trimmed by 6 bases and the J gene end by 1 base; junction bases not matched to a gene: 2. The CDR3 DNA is TGTGCCAGCAGTCGACTAGCGGGGAACACCGGGGAGCTGTTTTTT. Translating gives CASSRLAGNTGELFF.

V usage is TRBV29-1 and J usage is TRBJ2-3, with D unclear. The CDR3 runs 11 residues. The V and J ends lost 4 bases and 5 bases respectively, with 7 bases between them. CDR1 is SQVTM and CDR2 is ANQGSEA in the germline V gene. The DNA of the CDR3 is TGCAGCGTTGTCATAGTAGATACGCAGTATTTT. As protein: CSVVIVDTQYF.

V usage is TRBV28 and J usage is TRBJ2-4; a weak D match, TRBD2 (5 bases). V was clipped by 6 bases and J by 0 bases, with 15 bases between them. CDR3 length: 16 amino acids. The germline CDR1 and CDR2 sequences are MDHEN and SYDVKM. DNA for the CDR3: TGTGCCAGCAGCCCCGCGGCGGGCCTAGCCAAAAACATTCAGTACTTC. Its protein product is CASSPAAGLAKNIQYF.

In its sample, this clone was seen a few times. The CDR3 sequence is CASSLDRGGRDEQYF. The DNA for the CDR3 is TGCGCCAGCAGCTTGGACCGCGGGGGTCGCGACGAGCAGTACTTC. The gene calls are TRBV5-1 and TRBJ2-7; 7 nucleotides line up with TRBD2. CDR1 and CDR2 (germline): SGHRS, YFSETQ. V trimming: 0 bases; J trimming: 5 bases; junction bases outside the gene matches: 8. There are 15 residues in the CDR3.

Here the CDR3 reads CASLRTGSTEAFF. The CDR3 nucleotides read TGTGCCAGCTTAAGGACAGGGAGCACTGAAGCTTTCTTT. The V call is TRBV18, the J call TRBJ1-1; 8 positions agree with TRBD1. The J segment lost 4 bases and the V segment lost 7 bases, leaving 5 bases of the junction unmatched. The CDR3 covers 13 residues. Germline V gene lookup returns CDR1 KGHSH and CDR2 LQKENI.

CDR3 sequence (DNA): TGTGCCAGCAGCTTAACGCCTTCGGAAGGCTACACCTTC. Translating gives CASSLTPSEGYTF. J is TRBJ1-2 and V is TRBV7-3; D unresolved. The CDR3 extends over 13 amino acids. With 0 bases removed from V and 8 bases from J, the gap between germline ends came to 10 bases. CDR1 and CDR2 (germline): SGHTA, FQGTGA.

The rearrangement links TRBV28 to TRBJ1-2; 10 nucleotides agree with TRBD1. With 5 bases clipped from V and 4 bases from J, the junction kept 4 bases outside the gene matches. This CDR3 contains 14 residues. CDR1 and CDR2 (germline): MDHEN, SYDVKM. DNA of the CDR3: TGTGCCAGCAGTCCAGGGACAGGGGTCTATGGCTACACCTTC. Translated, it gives CASSPGTGVYGYTF.

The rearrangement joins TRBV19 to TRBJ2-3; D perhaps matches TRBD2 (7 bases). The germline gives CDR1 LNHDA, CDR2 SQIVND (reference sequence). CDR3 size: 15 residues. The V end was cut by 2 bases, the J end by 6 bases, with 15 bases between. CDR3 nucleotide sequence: TGTGCCAGTAGTATAAGGGGGACTACGGGCGATACGCAGTATTTT. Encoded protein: CASSIRGTTGDTQYF.

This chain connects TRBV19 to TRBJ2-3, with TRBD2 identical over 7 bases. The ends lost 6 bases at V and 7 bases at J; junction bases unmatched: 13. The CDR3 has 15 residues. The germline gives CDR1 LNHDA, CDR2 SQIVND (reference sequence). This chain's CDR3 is CASSPPGGSRNTQYF. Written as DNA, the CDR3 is TGTGCCAGTAGCCCACCCGGGGGGAGCAGAAATACGCAGTATTTT.

CDR3 bases: TGTGCCAGCAGTTTACGCCCTAGCGGGTGGAGCCCTTGGACAGATACGCAGTATTTT. This codes for CASSLRPSGWSPWTDTQYF. The chain employs TRBV27 and TRBJ2-3; 8 positions match TRBD2. Germline-derived CDR1 and CDR2 are MNHEY and SMNVEV (reference sequence). The V and J ends lost 2 bases and 3 bases, in that order; junction bases with no gene match: 16. The CDR3 is 19 amino acids.

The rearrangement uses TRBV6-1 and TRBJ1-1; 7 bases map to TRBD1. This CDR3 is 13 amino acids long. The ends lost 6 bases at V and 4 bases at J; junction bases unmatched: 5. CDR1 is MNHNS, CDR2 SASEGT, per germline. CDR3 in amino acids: CASRQGWTTEAFF. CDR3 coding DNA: TGTGCCAGCAGACAGGGGTGGACCACTGAAGCTTTCTTT.

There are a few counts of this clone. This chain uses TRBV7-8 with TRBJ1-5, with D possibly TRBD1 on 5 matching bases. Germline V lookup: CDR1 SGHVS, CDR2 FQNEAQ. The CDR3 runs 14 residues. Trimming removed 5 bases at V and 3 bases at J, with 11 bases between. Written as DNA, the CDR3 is TGTGCCAGCAGCCGAGACAGAGCCAATCAGCCCCAGCATTTT. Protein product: CASSRDRANQPQHF.

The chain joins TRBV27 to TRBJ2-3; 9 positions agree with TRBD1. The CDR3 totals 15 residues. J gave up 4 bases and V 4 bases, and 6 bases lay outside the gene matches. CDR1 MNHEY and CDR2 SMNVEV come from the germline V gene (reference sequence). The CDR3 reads CASSSGQGVSDTQYF. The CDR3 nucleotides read TGTGCCAGCAGTTCGGGACAGGGAGTTTCAGATACGCAGTATTTT.

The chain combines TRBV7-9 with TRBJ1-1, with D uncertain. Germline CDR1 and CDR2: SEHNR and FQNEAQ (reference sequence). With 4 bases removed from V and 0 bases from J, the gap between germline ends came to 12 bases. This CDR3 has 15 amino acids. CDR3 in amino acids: CASSSVGSMNTEAFF. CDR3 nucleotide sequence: TGTGCCAGCAGCTCCGTGGGCTCAATGAACACTGAAGCTTTCTTT.

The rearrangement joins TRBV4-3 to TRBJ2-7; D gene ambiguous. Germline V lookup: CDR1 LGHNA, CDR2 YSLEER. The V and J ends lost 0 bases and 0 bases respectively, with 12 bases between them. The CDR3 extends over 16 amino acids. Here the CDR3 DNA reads TGCGCCAGCAGCCAAGATAGTCGGCAGAGCTCCTACGAGCAGTACTTC. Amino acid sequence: CASSQDSRQSSYEQYF.

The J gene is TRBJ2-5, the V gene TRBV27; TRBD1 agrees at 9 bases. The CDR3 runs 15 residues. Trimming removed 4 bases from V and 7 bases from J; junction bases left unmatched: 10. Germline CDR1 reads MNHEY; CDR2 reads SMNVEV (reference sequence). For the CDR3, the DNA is TGTGCCAGCAGTTCGGCCGGGACAGGGAGTACGACCCAGTACTTC. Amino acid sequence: CASSSAGTGSTTQYF.

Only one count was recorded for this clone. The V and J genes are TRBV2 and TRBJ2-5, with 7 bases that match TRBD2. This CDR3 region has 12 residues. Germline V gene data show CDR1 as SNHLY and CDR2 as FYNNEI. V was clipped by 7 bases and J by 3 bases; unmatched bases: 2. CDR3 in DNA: TGTGCCAGCATGGGGGGGGAAGAGACCCAGTACTTC. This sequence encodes CASMGGEETQYF.

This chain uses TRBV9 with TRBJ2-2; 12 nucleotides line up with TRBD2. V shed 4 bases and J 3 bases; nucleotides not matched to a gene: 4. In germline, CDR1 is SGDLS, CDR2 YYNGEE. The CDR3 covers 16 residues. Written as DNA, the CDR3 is TGTGCCAGCAGCTCTAGCGGGGGGGCCTACACCGGGGAGCTGTTTTTT. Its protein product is CASSSSGGAYTGELFF.

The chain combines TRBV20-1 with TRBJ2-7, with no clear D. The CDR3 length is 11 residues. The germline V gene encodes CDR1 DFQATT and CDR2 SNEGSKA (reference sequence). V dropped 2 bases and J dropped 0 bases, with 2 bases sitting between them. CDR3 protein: CSARLSYEQYF. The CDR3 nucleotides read TGCAGTGCTAGACTCTCCTACGAGCAGTACTTC.

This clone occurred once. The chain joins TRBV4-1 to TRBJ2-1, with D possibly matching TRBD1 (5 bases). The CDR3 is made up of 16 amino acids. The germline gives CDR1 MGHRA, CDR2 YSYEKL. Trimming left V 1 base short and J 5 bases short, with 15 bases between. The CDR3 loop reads CASSQVGRRTHNEQFF. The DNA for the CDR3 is TGCGCCAGCAGCCAAGTGGGGCGACGGACCCACAATGAGCAGTTCTTC.

The CDR3 here is CASSPNRGGMNTEAFF. Written as DNA, the CDR3 is TGCGCCAGCAGCCCGAACAGGGGCGGAATGAACACTGAAGCTTTCTTT. The chain joins TRBV5-1 to TRBJ1-1; TRBD1 aligns across 7 bases. Germline lookup yields CDR1 SGHRS and CDR2 YFSETQ. The CDR3 runs to 16 residues. V was clipped by 4 bases and J by 0 bases; unmatched bases: 9.

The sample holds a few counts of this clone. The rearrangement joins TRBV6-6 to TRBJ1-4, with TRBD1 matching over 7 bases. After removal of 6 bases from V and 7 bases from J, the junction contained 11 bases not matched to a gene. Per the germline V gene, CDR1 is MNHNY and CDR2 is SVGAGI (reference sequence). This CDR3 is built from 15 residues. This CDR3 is CASRKGQASIEKLFF. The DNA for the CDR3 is TGTGCCAGCAGAAAAGGACAGGCGTCAATTGAAAAACTGTTTTTT.

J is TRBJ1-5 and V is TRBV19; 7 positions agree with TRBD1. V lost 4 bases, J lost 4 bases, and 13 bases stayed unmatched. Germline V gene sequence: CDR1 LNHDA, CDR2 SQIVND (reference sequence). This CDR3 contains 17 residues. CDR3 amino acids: CASSKEPSRGGNQPQHF. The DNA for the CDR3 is TGTGCCAGTAGTAAGGAACCCTCCAGGGGGGGGAATCAGCCCCAGCATTTT.

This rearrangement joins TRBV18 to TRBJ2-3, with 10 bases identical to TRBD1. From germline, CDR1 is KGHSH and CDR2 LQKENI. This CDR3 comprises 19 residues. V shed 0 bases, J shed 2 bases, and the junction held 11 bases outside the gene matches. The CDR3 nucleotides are TGTGCCAGCTCACCACCGGTCCCGGGACAGGGGCCCCACACAGATACGCAGTATTTT. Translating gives CASSPPVPGQGPHTDTQYF.

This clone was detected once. Here the CDR3 DNA reads TGTGCCAGCAGTTACATGGGGACAGGGGCTAACACTGAAGCTTTCTTT. It yields the protein CASSYMGTGANTEAFF. The chain couples TRBV6-5 to TRBJ1-1; 10 bases fit TRBD1. The germline V gene encodes CDR1 MNHEY and CDR2 SVGAGI. V shed 2 bases, J shed 2 bases, and the junction held 5 bases outside the gene matches. The CDR3 consists of 16 residues.